This TCR beta chain was captured in a study of blood T cells in healthy people across ages. Study results and limitations: Whereas aged donors had fewer naive CD4+ cells, long-lived donors had more of them and higher diversity. Per million T cells, TCR beta diversity dropped about linearly as age rose.

Only a few counts were recorded for this clonotype. Its antigen is as yet unknown. Germline-derived CDR1 and CDR2 are MNHEY and SMNVEV (reference sequence). This CDR3 is 15 amino acids long. The V and J ends lost 7 bases and 5 bases, in that order; junction bases with no gene match: 6. Primers used in a second PCR of about 7 to 12 cycles were a sample-barcoded 5' primer and a J-beta primer mix. All cDNA molecules were each tagged by a template-switch adaptor with 12 random nucleotides. TCRdb itself ran the 5' RACE reads through MiXCR, one entry per CDR3 protein. The table lists about 1.4 million distinct CDR3 sequences, approximately 63% of them singletons.

This TCR was sampled from a man between 18 and 35 years old in good health. Input material: blood. The genes are TRBV27 and TRBJ2-1; 12 nucleotides align to TRBD2. CDR3 nucleotides: TGTGCCAGCATAAGAAGACTAGCGGGGGACAATGAGCAGTTCTTC. Translating gives CASIRRLAGDNEQFF.